The 28 T cell receptor beta chains in this list originate from one sample, sequenced in a study of cytomegalovirus exposure and HLA in healthy donors. The PCR was carried out with 60 Vbeta primers and 13 Jbeta primers. Here immunoSEQ multiplex PCR was the method, and the copy in TCRdb shows in-frame clones only, minus some. The data contain about 300,000 clones, about nine tenths of them singletons. The sequenced sample was PBMCs. The receptors originated from a man aged 35 to 55 in good health and CMV-seropositive.

V gene TRBV9 combines with J gene TRBJ2-3, with 10 bases lining up with TRBD2. This CDR3 spans 16 amino acids. The trim removed 2 bases at V and 2 bases at J, leaving 5 bases unmatched. Looked up from germline, CDR1 is SGDLS and CDR2 is YYNGEE. The CDR3 loop is CASSVGTSDFTDTQYF. The DNA of the CDR3 is TGTGCCAGCAGCGTCGGGACTAGCGATTTCACAGATACGCAGTATTTT.

The V and J genes are TRBV5-1 and TRBJ1-3; D is uncertain. CDR1 and CDR2 from the germline V gene are SGHRS and YFSETQ. V lost 0 bases, J lost 0 bases, and 10 bases lay in between. This CDR3 has 16 residues. CDR3 in amino acids: CASSLEGGSSGNTIYF. In DNA form, the CDR3 reads TGCGCCAGCAGCTTGGAAGGCGGGAGCTCTGGAAACACCATATATTTT.

This chain links TRBV30 with TRBJ1-1; a possible D gene is TRBD1 (5 bases). V was shortened by 5 bases and J by 1 base, with 14 bases between the two germline ends. CDR1 and CDR2 from the germline V gene are GTSNPN and SVGIG (reference sequence). The CDR3 has 14 amino acids. CDR3 loop: CAWSRGRANTEAFF. For the CDR3, the DNA is TGTGCCTGGTCTAGGGGCAGGGCGAACACTGAAGCTTTCTTT.

The genes are TRBV28 and TRBJ1-4; TRBD1 is a possible D gene (5 bases). This CDR3 comprises 16 residues. Germline-derived CDR1 and CDR2 are MDHEN and SYDVKM. Trimming took off 3 bases at V and 0 bases at J, with 11 bases between the two ends. The CDR3 loop reads CASSFGGRATNEKLFF. CDR3 sequence (DNA): TGTGCCAGCAGTTTCGGGGGGAGGGCAACTAATGAAAAACTGTTTTTT. The complete variable domain, with remaining parts taken from reference TRBV28 and TRBJ1-4, reads DVKVTQSSRYLVKRTGEKVFLECVQDMDHENMFWYRQDPGLGLRLIYFSYDVKMKEKGDIPEGYSVSREKKERFSLILESASTNQTSMYLCASSFGGRATNEKLFFGSGTQLSVL.

With respect to this clone: This probably arose from a read error, given a far larger clone one base away. This rearrangement joins TRBV5-4 to TRBJ2-5, with 12 bases fitting TRBD2. V lost 1 base and J lost 0; bases outside the gene matches: 10. The CDR3 runs to 19 residues. Germline CDR1 reads SGHNT; CDR2 reads YYREEE (reference sequence). The CDR3 spells CASSLRTSGTNPYQETQYF. Written as DNA, the CDR3 is TGTGCCAGCAGCTTGCGGACTAGCGGGACCAATCCATACCAAGAGACCCAGTACTTC.

The chain has TRBV9 and TRBJ2-1, with a weak D call TRBD1 (7 bases). V lost 3 bases and J lost 8, with 18 bases in between. The CDR3 runs 15 residues. Looked up from germline, CDR1 is SGDLS and CDR2 is YYNGEE. CDR3 sequence: CASSAGGLPEYEQFF. The CDR3, as DNA: TGTGCCAGCAGCGCAGGGGGGTTACCGGAATATGAGCAGTTCTTC.

The chain uses TRBV9 and TRBJ2-6; the D gene is possibly TRBD1 (6 bases). The V end lost 0 bases, the J end lost 0 bases, and 10 bases lay between the germline ends. Germline values: CDR1 SGDLS, CDR2 YYNGEE. The CDR3 extends over 17 amino acids. The DNA for the CDR3 is TGTGCCAGCAGCGTAGGGGCCAGGGGCTCTGGGGCCAACGTCCTGACTTTC. It specifies CASSVGARGSGANVLTF.

The chain combines TRBV7-2 with TRBJ2-1; 7 nucleotides align to TRBD2. Germline CDR1 is SGHTA and CDR2 is FQGNSA. Germline trimming cut 5 bases from V and 1 base from J; bases unmatched to any gene: 17. The CDR3 totals 19 residues. The CDR3 nucleotides are TGTGCCAGCAGCCCCACCCCTCCGGGGGGAGCCCCTTCCTACAATGAGCAGTTCTTC. Protein product: CASSPTPPGGAPSYNEQFF.

The chain employs TRBV28 and TRBJ2-7, with D tentatively TRBD1 (5 bases). This CDR3 region has 14 residues. From germline, CDR1 is MDHEN and CDR2 SYDVKM. V was cut by 7 bases and J by 3 bases, with 16 bases left in between. In nucleotides, the CDR3 is TGTGCCAGCAAAAAGGGGTCCGTACTCTACGAGCAGTACTTC. Amino acids: CASKKGSVLYEQYF.

CDR3 in DNA: TGTGCCAGCAGTGCAAAATGGAGCTCCTACAATGAGCAGTTCTTC. Its protein is CASSAKWSSYNEQFF. The chain employs TRBV2 and TRBJ2-1; D call uncertain. V was cut by 4 bases and J by 0 bases, with 10 bases left in between. This CDR3 is built from 15 residues. Germline V gives CDR1 SNHLY, CDR2 FYNNEI. The full variable domain, in which reference TRBV2 and TRBJ2-1 provide the parts outside the CDR3, is EPEVTQTPSHQVTQMGQEVILRCVPISNHLYFYWYRQILGQKVEFLVSFYNNEISEKSEIFDDQFSVERPDGSNFTLKIRSTKLEDSAMYFCASSAKWSSYNEQFFGPGTRLTVL.

This chain links TRBV30 with TRBJ2-7, with 7 bases identical to TRBD2. The CDR3 runs 15 residues. V trimming: 5 bases; J trimming: 6 bases; junction bases outside the gene matches: 16. Germline CDR1 and CDR2: GTSNPN and SVGIG (reference sequence). The CDR3 sequence: CAWAHLAGRGGEQYF. For the CDR3, the DNA is TGTGCCTGGGCTCACTTAGCGGGCCGGGGCGGCGAGCAGTACTTC.

CDR3 nucleotides: TGTGCCAGCAGCCGGACAGGGGCCTACGAGCAGTACTTC. This gives the protein CASSRTGAYEQYF. This chain connects TRBV11-2 to TRBJ2-7, with 9 positions matching TRBD1. This CDR3 contains 13 residues. CDR1 is SGHAT, CDR2 FQNNGV, per germline. Germline trimming cut 5 bases from V and 2 bases from J; bases unmatched to any gene: 1.

This clone appeared a few times. This chain connects TRBV7-9 to TRBJ1-1, with a possible D match to TRBD1 (5 bases). The CDR3 extends over 14 amino acids. In germline, CDR1 is SEHNR, CDR2 FQNEAQ (reference sequence). Trimming stripped 2 bases from V and 3 bases from J, with 10 bases between. This CDR3 reads CASSLRSGDTEAFF. Written as DNA, the CDR3 is TGTGCCAGCAGCTTACGGTCGGGGGACACTGAAGCTTTCTTT.

The chain couples TRBV29-1 to TRBJ2-5; TRBD1 matches 8 bases. Germline CDR1 is SQVTM and CDR2 is ANQGSEA. V lost 3 bases and J lost 5; bases outside the gene matches: 5. The CDR3 consists of 13 residues. CDR3 region: CSVEAGGGETQYF. As DNA, the CDR3 is TGCAGCGTTGAGGCAGGGGGCGGCGAGACCCAGTACTTC.

The chain carries TRBV7-6 and TRBJ2-6; the D gene is possibly TRBD1 (5 bases). The CDR3 extends over 17 amino acids. V lost 3 bases and J lost 2, with 14 bases in between. Germline V gene sequence: CDR1 SGHVS, CDR2 FNYEAQ. The CDR3 is CASSFVAGWTGANVLTF. As DNA, the CDR3 is TGTGCCAGCAGCTTCGTGGCAGGGTGGACTGGGGCCAACGTCCTGACTTTC.

The chain couples TRBV27 to TRBJ2-2; TRBD2 agrees at 13 bases. CDR1 and CDR2 (germline): MNHEY, SMNVEV (reference sequence). The CDR3 length is 17 residues. V gave up 7 bases and J gave up 4 bases; unmatched junction bases: 9. CDR3 sequence reads: CASTLFRLAGGTGELFF. CDR3 DNA: TGTGCCAGCACTTTGTTCAGACTAGCGGGAGGCACCGGGGAGCTGTTTTTT.

In the case of this clone: The identical CDR3 is also encoded by other nucleotide sequences in the sample. In DNA, the CDR3 is TGTGCCAGCAGCTTGGACCGGGGTTACAATGAGCAGTTCTTC. Amino acid sequence: CASSLDRGYNEQFF. This chain uses TRBV7-9 with TRBJ2-1; D possibly corresponds to TRBD2 (5 bases). The CDR3 is 14 residues long. The V gene lost 3 bases and the J gene lost 4 bases, with 10 bases spanning the gap. Per germline, CDR1 SEHNR and CDR2 FQNEAQ (reference sequence).

The chain has TRBV18 and TRBJ2-7; 7 bases map to TRBD1. Germline V gene lookup returns CDR1 KGHSH and CDR2 LQKENI. The trim removed 3 bases at V and 5 bases at J, leaving 7 bases unmatched. The length of the CDR3 is 14 residues. DNA of the CDR3: TGTGCCAGCTCACCCCTCACAGGGGACCACGAGCAGTACTTC. Translated, it gives CASSPLTGDHEQYF. The full variable domain, its missing parts supplied by reference TRBV18 and TRBJ2-7, is NAGVMQNPRHLVRRRGQEARLRCSPMKGHSHVYWYRQLPEEGLKFMVYLQKENIIDESGMPKERFSAEFPKEGPSILRIQQVVRGDSAAYFCASSPLTGDHEQYFGPGTRLTVT.

This chain uses TRBV4-1 with TRBJ2-1, with 14 bases fitting TRBD2. The length of the CDR3 is 19 residues. Germline V gene lookup returns CDR1 MGHRA and CDR2 YSYEKL. V lost 5 bases and J lost 0; bases outside the gene matches: 9. Here the CDR3 DNA reads TGCGCCAGCAGCATTCCCGGGACTAGCGGGAGCAGCTCCTACAATGAGCAGTTCTTC. Amino acids: CASSIPGTSGSSSYNEQFF.

V and J are TRBV25-1 and TRBJ2-1; TRBD1 matches 9 bases. The germline V gene has CDR1 MGHDK and CDR2 SYGVNS. After removal of 8 bases from V and 3 bases from J, the junction contained 5 bases not matched to a gene. The CDR3 length is 14 residues. The CDR3 DNA reads as TGTGCCAGCGCCGGGACAGGGCTCTACAATGAGCAGTTCTTC. Its protein is CASAGTGLYNEQFF.

The chain uses TRBV7-2 and TRBJ2-1, with TRBD2 identical over 7 bases. CDR1 is SGHTA, CDR2 FQGNSA, per germline. The length of the CDR3 is 9 residues. The junction had 2 bases not matched to a gene; V was cut back by 8 bases and J by 13 bases. The CDR3 nucleotides are TGTGCCAGCGGGGGGGTCCAGTTCTTC. It codes for CASGGVQFF.

The chain uses TRBV19 and TRBJ2-3, with 10 bases matching TRBD2. The V gene end was trimmed by 5 bases and the J gene end by 2 bases; junction bases not matched to a gene: 4. Germline assignment: CDR1 LNHDA and CDR2 SQIVND (reference sequence). The CDR3 consists of 15 residues. In DNA, the CDR3 is TGTGCCAGTAGTCGGACTAGCGGAAACACAGATACGCAGTATTTT. This codes for CASSRTSGNTDTQYF.

This clone was detected a few times. The chain recombines TRBV4-1 with TRBJ2-1, with D possibly being TRBD2 (5 bases). V lost 6 bases and J 5 bases, leaving 14 bases between the germline ends. Germline CDR1 and CDR2: MGHRA and YSYEKL. The CDR3 spans 14 residues. CDR3 sequence: CASSRLPRDNEQFF. The DNA for the CDR3 is TGCGCCAGCAGTCGACTACCTAGGGACAATGAGCAGTTCTTC.

This clone was found once. The chain carries TRBV13 and TRBJ2-7; D may be TRBD1 (6 bases). Between the trimmed V and J ends, which lost 7 bases and 0 bases, there was a span of 10 bases. The CDR3 sequence is 13 residues long. The germline V gene has CDR1 PRHDT and CDR2 FYEKMQ (reference sequence). This CDR3 is CASTHRASYEQYF. The DNA for the CDR3 is TGTGCCAGCACACACAGGGCCTCCTACGAGCAGTACTTC.

This sequence joins TRBV6-5 and TRBJ2-1; 7 bases line up with TRBD2. The CDR3 totals 14 residues. V trimming: 7 bases; J trimming: 0 bases; junction bases outside the gene matches: 3. The germline V gene has CDR1 MNHEY and CDR2 SVGAGI. The CDR3 reads CASKPSGSYNEQFF. As DNA, the CDR3 is TGTGCCAGCAAGCCTAGCGGCTCCTACAATGAGCAGTTCTTC.

Comment on this clone: Germline and junction disagree at one end, which may indicate a read error. This chain connects TRBV18 to TRBJ1-1; a weak D match, TRBD1 (5 bases). The CDR3 loop spans 13 amino acids. CDR1 is KGHSH, CDR2 LQKENI, per germline. Here the CDR3 DNA reads TGTGCCAGCTCAACACCGACAGTTTCTGAAGCTTTCTTT. Encoded protein: CASSTPTVSEAFF.

This clone was detected a few times. This chain joins TRBV5-8 and TRBJ2-7; a possible D gene is TRBD2 (6 bases). With 0 bases removed from V and 7 bases from J, the gap between germline ends came to 20 bases. Germline values: CDR1 SGHTS, CDR2 YDEGEE. CDR3 size: 16 residues. CDR3 DNA sequence: TGTGCCAGCAGCTTGGAGGTCGGGAGAGCCCCCAAGGAGCAGTACTTC. Its protein product is CASSLEVGRAPKEQYF.

V usage is TRBV30 and J usage is TRBJ1-2; D ambiguous. The V gene lost 5 bases and the J gene lost 3 bases, with 7 bases spanning the gap. CDR1 and CDR2 from the germline V gene are GTSNPN and SVGIG (reference sequence). The CDR3 covers 11 residues. CDR3 amino acids: CAWGRDYGYTF. The CDR3, as DNA: TGTGCCTGGGGGAGGGACTATGGCTACACCTTC.